These T cell receptor beta chains were read from a single sample in a study of cytomegalovirus exposure and HLA in healthy donors. Measured with immunoSEQ multiplex PCR; TCRdb has only the in-frame clones, and not every one. The sample has around 120,000 clones, 80% seen once. The source material was PBMCs. The receptors shown here come from a woman aged 35 to 49 in good health and CMV-seronegative. The CDR3 runs from the conserved cysteine through the conserved F or W. Each record gives: V gene, D gene, clone size, J gene, CDR3 DNA, CDR3 protein. The D gene is left open where the match is weak. The size entry is marked missing in some rows and otherwise reads once, few, many or a size class.

V gene: TRBV5-5
D gene: -
clone size: -
J gene: TRBJ2-7
CDR3 DNA: TGTGCCAGCAGCTTGGACCTGGGGGGTTCCTACGAGCAGTACTTC
CDR3 protein: CASSLDLGGSYEQYF

V gene: TRBV18
D gene: -
clone size: -
J gene: TRBJ1-2
CDR3 DNA: TGTGCCAGCTCACCCACAGGGTCGGCTGGCTACACCTTC
CDR3 protein: CASSPTGSAGYTF

V gene: TRBV4-1
D gene: TRBD1
clone size: -
J gene: TRBJ2-3
CDR3 DNA: TGCGCCAGCAGCCGGACAGGGAACCCTAGCACAGATACGCAGTATTTT
CDR3 protein: CASSRTGNPSTDTQYF

V gene: TRBV4-3
D gene: -
clone size: -
J gene: TRBJ1-2
CDR3 DNA: TGCGCCAGCAGCCAAGATCGGGGGGCTGACAGGTTGGCCTATGGCTACACCTTC
CDR3 protein: CASSQDRGADRLAYGYTF

V gene: TRBV6-5
D gene: -
clone size: -
J gene: TRBJ1-5
CDR3 DNA: TGTGCCAGCCGTATGCAGGGAATTAGCAATCAGCCCCAGCATTTT
CDR3 protein: CASRMQGISNQPQHF

V gene: TRBV9
D gene: -
clone size: once
J gene: TRBJ2-2
CDR3 DNA: TGTGCCAGCAGCGTAGCCGGGACGAACACCGGGGAGCTGTTTTTT
CDR3 protein: CASSVAGTNTGELFF

V gene: TRBV5-4
D gene: TRBD2
clone size: -
J gene: TRBJ2-2
CDR3 DNA: TGTGCCAGCAGCTTGGCGGGAGGATATACCGGGGAGCTGTTTTTT
CDR3 protein: CASSLAGGYTGELFF

V gene: TRBV25-1
D gene: -
clone size: -
J gene: TRBJ1-1
CDR3 DNA: TGTGCCAGCACCCCTCGGGGTAACACTGAAGCTTTCTTT
CDR3 protein: CASTPRGNTEAFF

V gene: TRBV9
D gene: -
clone size: -
J gene: TRBJ2-3
CDR3 DNA: TGTGCCAGCAGCGTAGAAGGTAGCGATCTAGATACGCAGTATTTT
CDR3 protein: CASSVEGSDLDTQYF

V gene: TRBV25-1
D gene: -
clone size: -
J gene: TRBJ1-2
CDR3 DNA: TGTGCCAGCAGTGAAACCCATGTAGGGGATGGCTACACCTTC
CDR3 protein: CASSETHVGDGYTF

V gene: TRBV12-5
D gene: -
clone size: -
J gene: TRBJ2-7
CDR3 DNA: TGTGCTAGTGGTTTATCCGGCCTTGCGGGCGAGCAGTACTTC
CDR3 protein: CASGLSGLAGEQYF

V gene: TRBV9
D gene: TRBD2
clone size: -
J gene: TRBJ2-5
CDR3 DNA: TGTGCCAGCAGCGCGGGACTAGCGGCCCAAGAGACCCAGTACTTC
CDR3 protein: CASSAGLAAQETQYF

V gene: TRBV15
D gene: TRBD1
clone size: -
J gene: TRBJ2-5
CDR3 DNA: TGTGCCACCAGCATAGGGACAGGGAATGGCGAGACCCAGTACTTC
CDR3 protein: CATSIGTGNGETQYF

V gene: TRBV10-3
D gene: TRBD2
clone size: -
J gene: TRBJ2-3
CDR3 DNA: TGTGCCATCAGCCGGACTAGCGGGGGGGGCACAGATACGCAGTATTTT
CDR3 protein: CAISRTSGGGTDTQYF

V gene: TRBV6-5
D gene: -
clone size: -
J gene: TRBJ2-7
CDR3 DNA: TGTGCCAGCAGTAAGCCGGGACTGCACCACGAGCAGTACTTC
CDR3 protein: CASSKPGLHHEQYF

V gene: TRBV9
D gene: TRBD2
clone size: -
J gene: TRBJ2-2
CDR3 DNA: TGTGCCAGCCGCGTAGCTGGCGGGGGGGCCGTCACCGGGGAGCTGTTTTTT
CDR3 protein: CASRVAGGGAVTGELFF

V gene: TRBV29-1
D gene: TRBD1
clone size: -
J gene: TRBJ1-2
CDR3 DNA: TGCAGCGTGGGGGACAGCGACTATGGCTACACCTTC
CDR3 protein: CSVGDSDYGYTF

V gene: TRBV19
D gene: -
clone size: -
J gene: TRBJ2-1
CDR3 DNA: TGTGCCAGTAGAGTAACAGGGAACAATGAGCAGTTCTTC
CDR3 protein: CASRVTGNNEQFF

V gene: TRBV4-1
D gene: TRBD1
clone size: few
J gene: TRBJ1-6
CDR3 DNA: TGCGCCAGCAGCCAGACAGGGAATTTTAATTCACCCCTCCACTTT
CDR3 protein: CASSQTGNFNSPLHF

V gene: TRBV28
D gene: -
clone size: -
J gene: TRBJ1-5
CDR3 DNA: TGTGCCAGCAGTTTATTTGGGGCAACTAATCAGCCCCAGCATTTT
CDR3 protein: CASSLFGATNQPQHF

V gene: TRBV11-1
D gene: -
clone size: -
J gene: TRBJ1-6
CDR3 DNA: TGTGCCAGCAGCACCTCGAGGGATTCACCCCTCCACTTT
CDR3 protein: CASSTSRDSPLHF

V gene: TRBV27
D gene: TRBD2
clone size: -
J gene: TRBJ2-3
CDR3 DNA: TGTGCCAGCAGTCTAGCGGAGATTAGCACAGATACGCAGTATTTT
CDR3 protein: CASSLAEISTDTQYF

V gene: TRBV9
D gene: TRBD2
clone size: -
J gene: TRBJ2-1
CDR3 DNA: TGTGCCAGCAGCGCGTCCCTTAGCGGGAGGAAGTTCTTC
CDR3 protein: CASSASLSGRKFF

V gene: TRBV7-6
D gene: TRBD2
clone size: -
J gene: TRBJ2-1
CDR3 DNA: TGTGCCAGCAGCTTAGGACTAGCGGGAGGCTCGAGCTCCTACAATGAGCAGTTCTTC
CDR3 protein: CASSLGLAGGSSSYNEQFF

V gene: TRBV5-7
D gene: TRBD2
clone size: -
J gene: TRBJ2-1
CDR3 DNA: TGTGCCAGCAGCAACATGGATTCGGGACTAGCGGGGGGTGAGCAGTTCTTC
CDR3 protein: CASSNMDSGLAGGEQFF

V gene: TRBV29-1
D gene: TRBD1
clone size: -
J gene: TRBJ1-4
CDR3 DNA: TGCAGCGTTTCCGGGACAGATGGTGAAAAACTGTTTTTT
CDR3 protein: CSVSGTDGEKLFF

V gene: TRBV5-1
D gene: -
clone size: -
J gene: TRBJ1-1
CDR3 DNA: TGCGCCAGCAGCTTGATCCCGGCGGGTGCGAACACTGAAGCTTTCTTT
CDR3 protein: CASSLIPAGANTEAFF

V gene: TRBV4-2
D gene: TRBD2
clone size: once
J gene: TRBJ2-3
CDR3 DNA: TGTGCCAGCAGCCAAGTCCGGCTAGCGGGAGTCGGGGATGCGCAGTATTTT
CDR3 protein: CASSQVRLAGVGDAQYF

V gene: TRBV14
D gene: -
clone size: -
J gene: TRBJ1-2
CDR3 DNA: TGTGCCAGCAGCCAAGTTGAGGGGGGGGCGAGAGGCTACACCTTC
CDR3 protein: CASSQVEGGARGYTF

V gene: TRBV18
D gene: TRBD1
clone size: -
J gene: TRBJ2-1
CDR3 DNA: TGTGCCAGCTCAGCGACAGGGGTAAGGGGCGGGCTGAGCTCCTACAATGAGCAGTTCTTC
CDR3 protein: CASSATGVRGGLSSYNEQFF

V gene: TRBV27
D gene: -
clone size: -
J gene: TRBJ1-2
CDR3 DNA: TGTGCCAGCAGTCCGGGACCCTGGGGGGTCCATGGCTACACCTTC
CDR3 protein: CASSPGPWGVHGYTF

V gene: TRBV7-9
D gene: -
clone size: -
J gene: TRBJ1-1
CDR3 DNA: TGTGCCAGCAGCTTAGCGCGGGCGAACACTGAAGCTTTCTTT
CDR3 protein: CASSLARANTEAFF

V gene: TRBV2
D gene: -
clone size: -
J gene: TRBJ2-1
CDR3 DNA: TGTGCCAGCAGTAACCCTCCCAGTTACAATGAGCAGTTCTTC
CDR3 protein: CASSNPPSYNEQFF

V gene: TRBV7-6
D gene: TRBD2
clone size: once
J gene: TRBJ2-1
CDR3 DNA: TGTGCCAGCAGCTTAGCCAGCGGGACCTTCAGTGAGCAGTTCTTC
CDR3 protein: CASSLASGTFSEQFF

V gene: TRBV5-8
D gene: -
clone size: -
J gene: TRBJ2-7
CDR3 DNA: TGTGCCAGCAGCTTTCGGGGGGCGGGAAAAGACGAGCAGTACTTC
CDR3 protein: CASSFRGAGKDEQYF

V gene: TRBV6-6
D gene: TRBD1
clone size: once
J gene: TRBJ1-4
CDR3 DNA: TGTGCCAGCAGGGAACAGGGGGCAGATGAAAAACTGTTTTTT
CDR3 protein: CASREQGADEKLFF

V gene: TRBV27
D gene: TRBD1
clone size: -
J gene: TRBJ1-2
CDR3 DNA: TGTGCCAGCAGTAGGACAGGGGGTGTAGCTAACTATGGCTACACCTTC
CDR3 protein: CASSRTGGVANYGYTF

V gene: TRBV27
D gene: -
clone size: -
J gene: TRBJ1-1
CDR3 DNA: TGTGCCAGCAGTTATGCAGGGGCTAACACTGAAGCTTTCTTT
CDR3 protein: CASSYAGANTEAFF

V gene: TRBV19
D gene: -
clone size: -
J gene: TRBJ1-4
CDR3 DNA: TGTGCCAGCCAGTACCGGGGGGTTAATGAAAAACTGTTTTTT
CDR3 protein: CASQYRGVNEKLFF

V gene: TRBV29-1
D gene: TRBD2
clone size: -
J gene: TRBJ2-1
CDR3 DNA: TGCAGCGTTGAGACTAGCGGAAATTACAATGAGCAGTTCTTC
CDR3 protein: CSVETSGNYNEQFF

V gene: TRBV28
D gene: -
clone size: -
J gene: TRBJ2-7
CDR3 DNA: TGTGCCAGCAGTTTAGTTACAGGCGGGGATAGCGAGCAGTACTTC
CDR3 protein: CASSLVTGGDSEQYF

V gene: TRBV7-6
D gene: TRBD2
clone size: -
J gene: TRBJ2-1
CDR3 DNA: TGTGCCAGCAGTATATCCCCGGGGGGTGAGCAGTTCTTC
CDR3 protein: CASSISPGGEQFF